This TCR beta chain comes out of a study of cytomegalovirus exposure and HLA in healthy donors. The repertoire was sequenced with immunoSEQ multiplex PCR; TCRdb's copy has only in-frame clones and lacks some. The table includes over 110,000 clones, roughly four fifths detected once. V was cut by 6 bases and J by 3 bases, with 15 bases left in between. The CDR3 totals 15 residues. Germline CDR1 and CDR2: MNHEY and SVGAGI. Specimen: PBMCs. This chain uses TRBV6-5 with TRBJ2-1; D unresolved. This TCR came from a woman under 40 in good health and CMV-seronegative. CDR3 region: CASSLEKRYYNEQFF. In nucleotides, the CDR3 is TGTGCCAGCAGCCTCGAAAAACGGTACTACAATGAGCAGTTCTTC.